This section outlines one T cell receptor (beta chain) sequence together with its context. The germline V gene has CDR1 MGHRA and CDR2 YSYEKL. The CDR3 runs to 15 residues. V shed 3 bases, J shed 3 bases, and the junction held 2 bases outside the gene matches. The data belong to a study of sequential checkpoint blockade in melanoma. Treatment defined: randomized to nivolumab then ipilimumab (arm A) or the reverse (arm B). Live CD3+CD8+ CD19− CD56− cells were sorted from PBMCs. Measured with immunoSEQ multiplex PCR; TCRdb has only the in-frame clones, and not every one. The sample carries under 20,000 clones, over 60% recorded once.

The source is a human donor with melanoma. The chain recombines TRBV4-1 with TRBJ2-1; 10 bases are a match to TRBD2. The sequenced sample was CD8+ T cells sorted from blood (inferred from file names), obtained from a patient given nivolumab and ipilimumab in sequence. CDR3 residues: CASSHLAGDYNEQFF. The DNA for the CDR3 is TGCGCCAGCAGCCATCTAGCGGGAGACTACAATGAGCAGTTCTTC.